Listed here are 2 T cell receptor beta chains from one sample, sequenced in a study of blood T cell repertoires in COVID-19. The table came from immunoSEQ multiplex PCR; TCRdb's copy has only in-frame clones and leaves some out. The sample has some 230,000 clones, 85% to 90% seen once. Sequencing used peripheral blood. Every receptor here comes from a woman between 45 and 65 years old with COVID-19, enrolled during active disease.

This rearrangement joins TRBV18 to TRBJ2-3; possibly TRBD2 for D (6 bases). The CDR3 spans 16 residues. Germline CDR1 and CDR2: KGHSH and LQKENI. V shed 3 bases and J shed 2 bases, with 15 bases lying between them. CDR3 amino acids: CASSPLRGGATDTQYF. DNA for the CDR3: TGTGCCAGCTCACCCCTGCGGGGCGGGGCCACAGATACGCAGTATTTT.

The chain links TRBV7-3 to TRBJ2-2; D perhaps matches TRBD2 (6 bases). With 5 bases removed from V and 0 bases from J, the gap between germline ends came to 16 bases. The CDR3 is 17 amino acids. CDR1 is SGHTA, CDR2 FQGTGA, per germline. The CDR3 region has the DNA TGTGCCAGCAGCCCCGCGAGAGGGACTGCGAACACCGGGGAGCTGTTTTTT. Translation gives CASSPARGTANTGELFF.